This TCR beta chain was documented in a study of shared clonotypes between healthy human individuals. Naive CD8 isolation took CD45RO-negative cells positively selected for CCR7 and excluded terminally differentiated effector memory CD45RA+ cells. Assay used: immunoSEQ multiplex PCR; TCRdb lists only in-frame clones, some missing. The sample contains around 620,000 clones, approximately 95% of which appear only once. The CDR3 runs to 13 residues. V shed 3 bases, J shed 4 bases, and the junction held 5 bases outside the gene matches. CDR1 is GTSNPN and CDR2 is SVGIG in the germline V gene (reference sequence).

This receptor was identified in a woman in her 30s in good health. V and J are TRBV30 and TRBJ1-1; TRBD1 matches at 7 bases. The specimen was naive CD8+ T cells sorted from blood. Here the CDR3 DNA reads TGTGCCTGGAGACAGGGGTGGGGCACTGAAGCTTTCTTT. Protein sequence: CAWRQGWGTEAFF. The entire variable domain, with the rest obtained from reference TRBV30 and TRBJ1-1, is as follows: SQTIHQWPATLVQPVGSPLSLECTVEGTSNPNLYWYRQAAGRGLQLLFYSVGIGQISSEVPQNLSASRPQDRQFILSSKKLLLSDSGFYLCAWRQGWGTEAFFGQGTRLTVV.